Presented here are 17 T cell receptor beta chains from one specimen sequenced in a study of OX40 agonist ivuxolimab in advanced cancers. Data came from immunoSEQ multiplex PCR; TCRdb stores just in-frame clones and leaves some out. The data contain more than 50,000 clones, about 83% of them seen just once; the ten biggest clones take up around 30%. The input for sequencing was CD4+ or CD8+ T cells sorted from blood, taken in a trial of the OX40 agonist ivuxolimab. The source is an adult with an advanced solid tumor such as melanoma, head and neck, liver or kidney cancer.

This chain links TRBV7-2 with TRBJ1-3; 8 nucleotides agree with TRBD1. The CDR3 is 17 amino acids. With 3 bases clipped from V and 6 bases from J, the junction kept 13 bases outside the gene matches. Germline-derived CDR1 and CDR2 are SGHTA and FQGNSA. DNA of the CDR3: TGTGCCAGCAGCTTTTATGCGTCGACAGGGGACATAAACACCATATATTTT. This sequence encodes CASSFYASTGDINTIYF.

The V call is TRBV5-1, the J call TRBJ1-5; 7 positions match TRBD1. The CDR3 has 15 amino acids. CDR1 and CDR2 (germline): SGHRS, YFSETQ. Losses at the gene ends were 5 bases for V and 0 bases for J; bases not matched to a gene: 5. CDR3 sequence: CASRATGDSNQPQHF. DNA of the CDR3: TGCGCCAGCAGGGCCACAGGGGATAGCAATCAGCCCCAGCATTTT.

This clone came up once. J is TRBJ2-7 and V is TRBV5-1; 10 bases map to TRBD1. The CDR3 is 17 amino acids. V trimming: 4 bases; J trimming: 3 bases; junction bases outside the gene matches: 13. Germline lookup yields CDR1 SGHRS and CDR2 YFSETQ. The CDR3 coding sequence is TGCGCCAGCAGCGGAGGGACAGGGGTTGTAGGGCACTACGAGCAGTACTTC. As protein: CASSGGTGVVGHYEQYF.

The chain couples TRBV6-1 to TRBJ2-2; 8 nucleotides match TRBD2. The V gene's germline CDR1 is MNHNS and CDR2 SASEGT. Losses at the gene ends were 9 bases for V and 16 bases for J; bases not matched to a gene: 19. This CDR3 spans 14 amino acids. CDR3 sequence reads: CASPTSVPAYGWFF. As DNA, the CDR3 is TGTGCCAGTCCGACTAGCGTACCTGCCTATGGTTGGTTTTTT.

The CDR3 region is CASSVGTYQETQYF. The CDR3 DNA is TGTGCCAGCAGCGTAGGGACATATCAAGAGACCCAGTACTTC. The rearrangement links TRBV9 to TRBJ2-5, with D possibly TRBD1 on 5 matching bases. From germline, CDR1 is SGDLS and CDR2 YYNGEE. This CDR3 is 14 amino acids long. V shed 0 bases and J shed 2 bases, with 8 bases lying between them.

The J gene is TRBJ1-1, the V gene TRBV19; the D is unclear. V was shortened by 7 bases and J by 5 bases, with 8 bases between the two germline ends. Germline V CDR1 and CDR2: LNHDA, SQIVND (reference sequence). CDR3 length: 11 residues. The CDR3 DNA reads as TGTGCCAGTAATTGGGGTACTGAAGCTTTCTTT. Its protein product is CASNWGTEAFF. Drawing the rest from reference TRBV19 and TRBJ1-1, the complete variable domain is DGGITQSPKYLFRKEGQNVTLSCEQNLNHDAMYWYRQDPGQGLRLIYYSQIVNDFQKGDIAEGYSVSREKKESFPLTVTSAQKNPTAFYLCASNWGTEAFFGQGTRLTVV.

The V call is TRBV6-1, the J call TRBJ2-5, with 7 bases that match TRBD2. The CDR3 is 17 amino acids. V gave up 2 bases and J gave up 3 bases; unmatched junction bases: 12. Germline CDR1 MNHNS, CDR2 SASEGT. The CDR3 spells CASSERGRGSGKETQYF. DNA for the CDR3: TGTGCCAGCAGTGAACGGGGGAGGGGTTCTGGAAAAGAGACCCAGTACTTC.

The chain recombines TRBV7-9 with TRBJ2-6; TRBD2 might be the D (6 bases). There are 16 residues in the CDR3. CDR1 and CDR2 from the germline V gene are SEHNR and FQNEAQ (reference sequence). Trimming stripped 0 bases from V and 4 bases from J, with 10 bases between. CDR3 bases: TGTGCCAGCAGCTTAGCCCGGGGGAACGGGGCCAACGTCCTGACTTTC. It specifies CASSLARGNGANVLTF.

The chain carries TRBV12-2 and TRBJ1-1. TRBV12-2 is listed as a pseudogene. The CDR3 extends over 16 amino acids. The CDR3 sequence: CASRPMTSPRKAEAFF. The CDR3 DNA follows: TGTGCAAGTCGCCCGATGACTTCGCCTCGGAAAGCTGAAGCTTTCTTT.

This chain connects TRBV19 to TRBJ1-2; unclear D gene. Germline CDR1 LNHDA, CDR2 SQIVND (reference sequence). Between the trimmed V and J ends, which lost 10 bases and 3 bases, there was a span of 9 bases. This CDR3 comprises 11 residues. The CDR3 loop reads CATRVDYGYTF. The CDR3 nucleotides read TGTGCCACCCGGGTCGACTATGGCTACACCTTC. Full variable domain (outside the CDR3, taken from reference TRBV19 and TRBJ1-2): DGGITQSPKYLFRKEGQNVTLSCEQNLNHDAMYWYRQDPGQGLRLIYYSQIVNDFQKGDIAEGYSVSREKKESFPLTVTSAQKNPTAFYLCATRVDYGYTFGSGTRLTVV.

The count of this clone is one. Here the CDR3 reads CASSHFWGQGANEQFF. The CDR3 nucleotides read TGTGCCAGCAGCCACTTTTGGGGCCAGGGCGCCAATGAGCAGTTCTTC. The rearrangement joins TRBV6-4 to TRBJ2-1, with TRBD1 as a possible D gene (5 bases). The CDR3 extends over 16 amino acids. Germline CDR1 is MRHNA and CDR2 is SNTAGT. V lost 6 bases and J 6 bases, leaving 21 bases between the germline ends.

Only one count was recorded for this clone. This chain connects TRBV18 to TRBJ1-1; D gene uncertain. Trimming removed 5 bases at V and 3 bases at J, with 7 bases between. From germline, CDR1 is KGHSH and CDR2 LQKENI. This CDR3 spans 12 amino acids. The CDR3 DNA sequence: TGTGCCAGCTCAATCGGGGACACTGAAGCTTTCTTT. Translation gives CASSIGDTEAFF.

This chain joins TRBV18 and TRBJ2-7, with D hard to call. The V gene's germline CDR1 is KGHSH and CDR2 LQKENI. The CDR3 contains 15 residues. The ends were cut back, 0 bases at V and 2 bases at J, with 11 bases in the middle. The CDR3 here is CASSPPTGAAYEQYF. The DNA for the CDR3 is TGTGCCAGCTCACCACCGACGGGTGCAGCCTACGAGCAGTACTTC.

V is TRBV11-2 and J is TRBJ1-1; TRBD1 agrees at 7 bases. CDR1 and CDR2 (germline): SGHAT, FQNNGV. V lost 8 bases to trimming and J lost 1 base; unmatched junction nucleotides: 7. The length of the CDR3 is 14 residues. CDR3 region: CASGLTGSNTEAFF. In DNA, the CDR3 is TGTGCCAGCGGGCTGACAGGGTCGAACACTGAAGCTTTCTTT.

The V gene is TRBV7-9, the J gene TRBJ2-7, with a weak D call TRBD2 (5 bases). V was pared by 5 bases and J by 4 bases, with 21 bases between. CDR3 length: 16 amino acids. CDR1 is SEHNR and CDR2 is FQNEAQ in the germline V gene (reference sequence). In nucleotides, the CDR3 is TGTGCCAGCAGCCCAATAGCACTACAGAGGAGGTACGAGCAGTACTTC. Its protein product is CASSPIALQRRYEQYF.

This clone was observed once. The chain uses TRBV5-5 and TRBJ2-2; tentatively, D is TRBD1 (5 bases). The CDR3 is made up of 17 amino acids. Looked up from germline, CDR1 is SGHKS and CDR2 is YYEKEE (reference sequence). The V gene lost 7 bases and the J gene lost 0 bases, with 19 bases spanning the gap. CDR3 loop: CASGDNSRATNTGELFF. The CDR3 DNA sequence: TGTGCCAGCGGCGACAATTCCAGGGCGACGAACACCGGGGAGCTGTTTTTT.

This chain joins TRBV12-5 and TRBJ1-5; 8 nucleotides agree with TRBD1. The CDR3 is made up of 17 amino acids. Losses at the gene ends were 0 bases for V and 0 bases for J; bases not matched to a gene: 4. CDR1 LGHNT and CDR2 FRNRAP come from the germline V gene. CDR3: CASGLVRDRYSNQPQHF. The DNA for the CDR3 is TGTGCTAGTGGTTTGGTGAGGGACAGGTATAGCAATCAGCCCCAGCATTTT. Based on the CDR3 plus reference TRBV12-5 and TRBJ1-5, the full variable domain is DARVTQTPRHKVTEMGQEVTMRCQPILGHNTVFWYRQTMMQGLELLAYFRNRAPLDDSGMPKDRFSAEMPDATLATLKIQPSEPRDSAVYFCASGLVRDRYSNQPQHFGDGTRLSIL.